The clone carrying this T cell receptor (beta chain) has just one count. Its cognate antigen is unknown. Bulk libraries came from a prior protocol with listed TCR primers. TCRdb reprocessed the PCR reads via MiXCR and lists one record per CDR3 protein. The sample gives about half a million distinct CDR3 sequences, around 25% of which show up once; roughly 0.77% is in the top ten. This specimen comes from a study of molecular identifiers for immune sequencing clone quantification. Regarding the study as a whole: Among around 970,000 naive cells, spiked Jurkat TCR RNA from a single cell was reportedly detectable.

With V trimmed by 5 bases and J by 0 bases, 4 bases remained unmatched. Germline values: CDR1 LNHNV, CDR2 YYDKDF (reference sequence). The CDR3 totals 15 residues. The chain has TRBV15 and TRBJ1-3, with 7 bases fitting TRBD1. The TCR was taken from a human donor in good health. Some libraries in this study had Jurkat cell RNA spiked in. The material sequenced was naive CD8+ T cells from blood, with Jurkat cell RNA spiked in. Subset reported: FACS-sorted CD8+CD4-CCR7+CD45RA+ naive T cells. The DNA for the CDR3 is TGTGCCACCAGCGGGGACAGACACTCTGGAAACACCATATATTTT. Protein: CATSGDRHSGNTIYF. Full variable domain (missing parts from reference TRBV15 and TRBJ1-3): DAMVIQNPRYQVTQFGKPVTLSCSQTLNHNVMYWYQQKSSQAPKLLFHYYDKDFNNEADTPDNFQSRRPNTSFCFLDIRSPGLGDTAMYLCATSGDRHSGNTIYFGEGSWLTVV.